A selection of T cell receptor beta chains follows, all from one sample in a study of T cell repertoires in cytomegalovirus infection. TCRdb redid the calling of the reads with MiXCR, one entry per CDR3 protein. This sample has a few hundred thousand distinct CDR3 sequences, with roughly 25% found just once. No antigen has been assigned to these receptors. Here the sequenced sample was cultured PBMCs, taken from culture after CMV antigen stimulation. The receptor set was obtained from a human donor in good health (CMV status not recorded). Some clones in this sample may be carry-over from other donors' samples. Each CDR3 is given with its conserved first and last residue. A D gene is named only where the DNA matches it firmly. Where a row states a size, it is once, few, many or the class of an expanded clone; other rows omit it.

D gene: NA; clone size: many; J gene: TRBJ2-3; V gene: TRBV7-2; CDR3 protein: CASSFASSIGTDTQYF; CDR3 DNA: TGTGCCAGCAGCTTCGCCTCATCGATTGGCACAGATACGCAGTATTTT
D gene: TRBD2; clone size: NA; J gene: TRBJ2-1; V gene: TRBV27; CDR3 protein: CASSLWGPTSGRPLGNEQFF; CDR3 DNA: TGTGCCAGCAGTTTATGGGGGCCAACTAGCGGGAGGCCTCTAGGCAATGAGCAGTTCTTC
D gene: TRBD1; clone size: NA; J gene: TRBJ1-1; V gene: TRBV6-2/TRBV6-3; CDR3 protein: CASSQRQGASVTEAFF; CDR3 DNA: TGTGCCAGCAGCCAACGACAGGGGGCGAGTGTCACTGAAGCTTTCTTT
D gene: NA; clone size: NA; J gene: TRBJ1-4; V gene: TRBV12-3/TRBV12-4; CDR3 protein: CASSDYGTNEKLFF; CDR3 DNA: TGTGCCAGCAGTGACTACGGGACTAATGAAAAACTGTTTTTT
D gene: NA; clone size: NA; J gene: TRBJ2-3; V gene: TRBV2; CDR3 protein: CVRSWGASALNTQYF; CDR3 DNA: TGTGTCAGGAGCTGGGGAGCTTCCGCGCTTAATACGCAGTATTTT
D gene: NA; clone size: NA; J gene: TRBJ2-5; V gene: TRBV7-2; CDR3 protein: CASSSPKGTETQYF; CDR3 DNA: TGTGCCAGCAGCTCGCCGAAGGGGACAGAGACCCAGTACTTC
D gene: TRBD2; clone size: NA; J gene: TRBJ2-7; V gene: TRBV9; CDR3 protein: CASSAGGKSYEQYF; CDR3 DNA: TGTGCCAGCAGTGCGGGGGGTAAATCCTACGAGCAGTACTTC
D gene: NA; clone size: few; J gene: TRBJ2-5; V gene: TRBV7-2; CDR3 protein: CASSLALGVETQYF; CDR3 DNA: TGTGCCAGCAGCTTGGCTTTGGGGGTAGAGACCCAGTACTTC
D gene: NA; clone size: few; J gene: TRBJ2-1; V gene: TRBV15; CDR3 protein: CATSRYPGRGGNEQFF; CDR3 DNA: TGTGCCACCAGCAGATACCCGGGAAGGGGCGGCAATGAGCAGTTCTTC
D gene: NA; clone size: few; J gene: TRBJ2-3; V gene: TRBV19; CDR3 protein: CASSIGHLDTQYF; CDR3 DNA: TGTGCCAGTAGTATAGGGCACTTAGATACGCAGTATTTT
D gene: NA; clone size: few; J gene: TRBJ2-5; V gene: TRBV29-1; CDR3 protein: CSVDRDQETQYF; CDR3 DNA: TGCAGCGTTGATAGGGACCAAGAGACCCAGTACTTC
D gene: NA; clone size: NA; J gene: TRBJ1-2; V gene: TRBV12-3/TRBV12-4; CDR3 protein: CASSLVPDGYGYTF; CDR3 DNA: TGTGCCAGCAGTTTAGTCCCGGACGGCTATGGCTACACCTTC
D gene: NA; clone size: NA; J gene: TRBJ1-5; V gene: TRBV12-3/TRBV12-4; CDR3 protein: CASSLTGENQPQHF; CDR3 DNA: TGTGCCAGCAGTTTAACCGGAGAAAATCAGCCCCAGCATTTT
D gene: NA; clone size: many; J gene: TRBJ1-6; V gene: TRBV15; CDR3 protein: CATSRDSPLHF; CDR3 DNA: TGTGCCACCAGCAGAGATTCACCCCTCCACTTT
D gene: NA; clone size: few; J gene: TRBJ2-1; V gene: TRBV28; CDR3 protein: CASYTDYNEQFF; CDR3 DNA: TGTGCCAGCTACACAGACTACAATGAGCAGTTCTTC
D gene: TRBD1; clone size: NA; J gene: TRBJ1-1; V gene: TRBV6-1; CDR3 protein: CANSVDRGYTEAFF; CDR3 DNA: TGTGCCAACAGTGTGGACAGGGGATACACTGAAGCTTTCTTT
D gene: NA; clone size: NA; J gene: TRBJ2-1; V gene: TRBV15; CDR3 protein: CATSTLPGAVNEQFF; CDR3 DNA: TGTGCCACCAGCACTCTCCCAGGAGCAGTCAATGAGCAGTTCTTC
D gene: NA; clone size: NA; J gene: TRBJ1-2; V gene: TRBV20-1; CDR3 protein: CSAREGSWSGIPYGYTF; CDR3 DNA: TGCAGTGCTAGAGAGGGTTCGTGGTCTGGGATTCCTTATGGCTACACCTTC
D gene: NA; clone size: few; J gene: TRBJ2-5; V gene: TRBV11-3; CDR3 protein: CASSSESSAQETQYF; CDR3 DNA: TGTGCCAGCAGCTCAGAATCTAGCGCACAAGAGACCCAGTACTTC
D gene: TRBD1; clone size: NA; J gene: TRBJ2-2; V gene: TRBV6-2/TRBV6-3; CDR3 protein: CASRPTGNTGELFF; CDR3 DNA: TGTGCCAGCAGACCGACAGGGAATACCGGGGAGCTGTTTTTT
D gene: TRBD2; clone size: many; J gene: TRBJ2-7; V gene: TRBV28; CDR3 protein: CASRLGTSGVYEQYF; CDR3 DNA: TGTGCCAGCAGGCTCGGGACTAGCGGAGTCTACGAGCAGTACTTC
D gene: NA; clone size: few; J gene: TRBJ2-4; V gene: TRBV13; CDR3 protein: CASSFGSGNIQYF; CDR3 DNA: TGTGCCAGCAGCTTTGGGTCCGGGAACATTCAGTACTTC
D gene: NA; clone size: NA; J gene: TRBJ1-1; V gene: TRBV27; CDR3 protein: CASSLRGYLREAFF; CDR3 DNA: TGTGCCAGCAGTTTACGGGGGTATCTCAGGGAAGCTTTCTTT
D gene: NA; clone size: NA; J gene: TRBJ2-6; V gene: TRBV5-1; CDR3 protein: CASSLVGVSGANVLTF; CDR3 DNA: TGCGCCAGCAGCTTGGTGGGGGTGTCCGGGGCCAACGTCCTGACTTTC
D gene: NA; clone size: few; J gene: TRBJ1-2; V gene: TRBV20-1; CDR3 protein: CSVYLDSPYGYTF; CDR3 DNA: TGCAGTGTTTATCTTGACAGCCCCTATGGCTACACCTTC
D gene: NA; clone size: NA; J gene: TRBJ2-5; V gene: TRBV7-2; CDR3 protein: CASSLGYRETQYF; CDR3 DNA: TGTGCCAGCAGCTTAGGGTATAGGGAGACCCAGTACTTC
D gene: NA; clone size: many; J gene: TRBJ1-3; V gene: TRBV7-2; CDR3 protein: CASRRTPRNTMYF; CDR3 DNA: TGTGCCAGCAGACGGACTCCACGAAACACCATGTATTTT
D gene: NA; clone size: few; J gene: TRBJ2-7; V gene: TRBV12-3/TRBV12-4; CDR3 protein: CASSLSGTSTYEQYF; CDR3 DNA: TGTGCCAGCAGTTTATCCGGGACATCAACCTACGAGCAGTACTTC
D gene: NA; clone size: few; J gene: TRBJ1-5; V gene: TRBV27; CDR3 protein: CASSFRGGFNQPQHF; CDR3 DNA: TGTGCCAGCAGTTTTCGGGGCGGATTCAATCAGCCCCAGCATTTT
D gene: TRBD1; clone size: NA; J gene: TRBJ1-1; V gene: TRBV29-1; CDR3 protein: CSAEGDRGMNTEAFF; CDR3 DNA: TGCAGCGCCGAGGGGGACAGGGGTATGAACACTGAAGCTTTCTTT
D gene: TRBD2; clone size: NA; J gene: TRBJ2-7; V gene: TRBV6-5; CDR3 protein: CASSLGLAGGLSEQYF; CDR3 DNA: TGTGCCAGCAGTCTAGGACTAGCGGGAGGGCTTAGTGAGCAGTACTTC
D gene: TRBD2; clone size: NA; J gene: TRBJ2-3; V gene: TRBV29-1; CDR3 protein: CSVTPGLAEILTDTQYF; CDR3 DNA: TGCAGCGTTACACCGGGACTAGCGGAAATACTCACAGATACGCAGTATTTT
D gene: TRBD2; clone size: NA; J gene: TRBJ2-1; V gene: TRBV5-6; CDR3 protein: CASSSPGLAEHNEQFF; CDR3 DNA: TGTGCCAGCAGCTCGCCCGGACTAGCGGAGCACAATGAGCAGTTCTTC
D gene: TRBD2; clone size: many; J gene: TRBJ2-1; V gene: TRBV25-1; CDR3 protein: CASSLTSGRPGGNEQFF; CDR3 DNA: TGTGCCAGCTCCCTGACTAGCGGGAGGCCGGGCGGCAATGAGCAGTTCTTC
D gene: NA; clone size: few; J gene: TRBJ1-5; V gene: TRBV12-3/TRBV12-4; CDR3 protein: CASSLVPNRRSNQPQHF; CDR3 DNA: TGTGCCAGCAGTTTAGTACCCAACCGGCGGAGCAATCAGCCCCAGCATTTT
D gene: NA; clone size: NA; J gene: TRBJ2-1; V gene: TRBV6-1; CDR3 protein: CASSEDRYNEQFF; CDR3 DNA: TGTGCCAGCAGTGAAGACAGGTACAATGAGCAGTTCTTC
D gene: NA; clone size: NA; J gene: TRBJ1-2; V gene: TRBV4-1; CDR3 protein: CASSQDEVNYGYTF; CDR3 DNA: TGCGCCAGCAGCCAAGATGAGGTAAACTATGGCTACACCTTC
D gene: TRBD1; clone size: few; J gene: TRBJ2-7; V gene: TRBV5-1; CDR3 protein: CASSFGTGGYEQYF; CDR3 DNA: TGCGCCAGCAGCTTCGGGACAGGGGGCTACGAGCAGTACTTC
D gene: NA; clone size: NA; J gene: TRBJ1-6; V gene: TRBV6-1; CDR3 protein: CASTTGAASNSPLHF; CDR3 DNA: TGTGCCAGCACCACCGGCGCAGCGTCTAATTCACCCCTCCACTTT
D gene: NA; clone size: many; J gene: TRBJ2-7; V gene: TRBV20-1; CDR3 protein: CSARRQSSYEQYF; CDR3 DNA: TGCAGTGCTAGGAGACAGTCCTCCTACGAGCAGTACTTC
D gene: NA; clone size: few; J gene: TRBJ2-4; V gene: TRBV11-2; CDR3 protein: CASSLDRGAGLNIQYF; CDR3 DNA: TGTGCCAGCAGCTTAGATCGTGGCGCGGGATTAAACATTCAGTACTTC
D gene: NA; clone size: few; J gene: TRBJ2-6; V gene: TRBV7-2; CDR3 protein: CASSLIRATGANVLTF; CDR3 DNA: TGTGCCAGCAGCTTAATTAGGGCCACAGGGGCCAACGTCCTGACTTTC